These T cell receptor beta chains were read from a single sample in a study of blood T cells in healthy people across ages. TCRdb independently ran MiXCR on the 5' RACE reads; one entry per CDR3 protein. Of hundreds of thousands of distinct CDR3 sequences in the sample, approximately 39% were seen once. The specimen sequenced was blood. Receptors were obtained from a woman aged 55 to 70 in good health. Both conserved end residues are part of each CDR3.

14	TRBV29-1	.	CSVEVTGGMETQYF
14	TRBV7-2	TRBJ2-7	CASSDPGQPYEQYF
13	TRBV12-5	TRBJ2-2	CASGRQGTGELFF
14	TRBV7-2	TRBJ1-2	CASSPGQGGYGYTF
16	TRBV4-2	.	CANSQGSGGGIETQYF
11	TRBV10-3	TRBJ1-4	CAAGSNEKLFF
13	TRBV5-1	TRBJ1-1	CASSLGGEAEAFF
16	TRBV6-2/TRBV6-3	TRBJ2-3	CASSLQLAGVGDTQYF
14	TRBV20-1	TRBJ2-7	CSARGTVAGREQYF
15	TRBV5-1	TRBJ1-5	CASSLGGTSNQPQHF
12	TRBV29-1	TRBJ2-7	CSVRTSFYEQYF
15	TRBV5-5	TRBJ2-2	CASSLDRGWTGEPFF
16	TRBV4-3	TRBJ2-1	CASNRLAGGSYNEQFF
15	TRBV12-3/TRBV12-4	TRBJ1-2	CASSSPPTGNYGYTF
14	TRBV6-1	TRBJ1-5	CASTLTAGDQPQHF
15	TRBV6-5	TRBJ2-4	CASSYSRSGGHIQYF
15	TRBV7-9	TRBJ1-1	CASSVSGRIGTEAFF
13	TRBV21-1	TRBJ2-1	CAILSGGYNEQFF
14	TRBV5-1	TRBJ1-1	CASSFAAENTEAFF
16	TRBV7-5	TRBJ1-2	CISVSEAPGQLYGYTF
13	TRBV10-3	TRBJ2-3	CAIRLAGTDTQYF
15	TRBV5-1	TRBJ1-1	CASSPSDRRNTEAFF
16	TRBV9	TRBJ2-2	CASSVDLAGVTGELFF
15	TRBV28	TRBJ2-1	CASSETGTGDNEQFF
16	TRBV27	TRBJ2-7	CASSSQGTSGSYEQYF
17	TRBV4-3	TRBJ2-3	CASSQDLSGGRTDTQYF
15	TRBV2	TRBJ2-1	CASSVQGLAFDEQFF
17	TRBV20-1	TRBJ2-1	CSARVGLAGMDRNEQFF
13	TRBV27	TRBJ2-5	CASSFLPREAQYF
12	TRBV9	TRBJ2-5	CASSVIGETQYF
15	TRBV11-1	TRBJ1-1	CASRDRDPLYTEAFF
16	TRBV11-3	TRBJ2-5	CASSTGDTNLGGTQYF
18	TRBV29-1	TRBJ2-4	CSVEGGDTRELAGNIQYF
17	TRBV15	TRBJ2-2	CATSRVGSKYFSGELFF
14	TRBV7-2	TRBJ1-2	CASSPKTGNYGYTF
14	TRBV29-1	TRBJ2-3	CSVEDESGTDTQYF
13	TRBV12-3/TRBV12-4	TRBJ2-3	CASSQDGSDTQYF
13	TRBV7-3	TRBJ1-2	CASGKGADYGYTF
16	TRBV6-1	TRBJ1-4	CASSEIATASNEKLFF
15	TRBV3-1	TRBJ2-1	CASSQDQRNYNEQFF
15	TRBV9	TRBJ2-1	CASSVASASYNEQFF
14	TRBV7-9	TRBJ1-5	CASSSSDRDQPQHF
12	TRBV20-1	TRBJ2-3	CSAYQPTDTQYF
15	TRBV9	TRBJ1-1	CASSAAGDRNTEAFF
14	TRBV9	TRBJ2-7	CASSADSGTYEQYF
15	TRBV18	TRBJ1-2	CASSRLGVIDYGYTF
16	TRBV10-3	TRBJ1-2	CAISESGGRGARGYTF
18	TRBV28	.	CASSGLAARNTVYNEQYF
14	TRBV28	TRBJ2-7	CASSPGDRGYEQYF
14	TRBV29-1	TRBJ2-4	CSVRDPGQGAIEYF
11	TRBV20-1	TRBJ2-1	CSARGEFEQFF
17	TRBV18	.	CASSPPGTVPISSEQYF
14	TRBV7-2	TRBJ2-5	CASSPGTGTETQYF